The rows below give T cell receptor beta chains drawn from one sample of a study of blood T cell repertoires in COVID-19. Clones were read by immunoSEQ multiplex PCR, and TCRdb kept only the in-frame ones, dropping some. The table includes about 240,000 clones, 70% to 90% detected once. What was sequenced was peripheral blood. The receptors stem from a woman in her 30s who had recovered from COVID-19. Both conserved end residues are part of each CDR3. A D gene is named only where the DNA matches it firmly. Clone size is not always given. Where it is, it says once, few, many or a class for expanded clones.

v_gene	abundance	j_gene	d_gene	CDR3aa	CDR3nt
TRBV10-2	-	TRBJ2-1	TRBD2	CASRSAGGRDEQFF	TGCGCCAGCAGATCAGCGGGGGGGCGAGATGAGCAGTTCTTC
TRBV10-1	-	TRBJ2-7	TRBD1	CASSESDLGRTGCHEQYF	TGCGCCAGCAGTGAGTCCGACCTGGGGCGGACAGGGTGCCACGAGCAGTACTTC
TRBV2	-	TRBJ2-7	TRBD2	CASSGLAWYF	TGTGCCAGCAGTGGACTAGCATGGTACTTC
TRBV5-1	-	TRBJ2-1	TRBD2	CASTTSGRGSNEQFF	TGCGCCAGCACCACTAGCGGGAGAGGAAGTAATGAGCAGTTCTTC
TRBV29-1	-	TRBJ2-3	-	CSVAQLGTDTQYF	TGCAGCGTTGCTCAACTCGGCACAGATACGCAGTATTTT
TRBV29-1	-	TRBJ2-3	TRBD2	CSVELAGTSTDTQYF	TGCAGCGTAGAACTAGCGGGTACTAGCACAGATACGCAGTATTTT
TRBV29-1	few	TRBJ2-7	-	CSVRQGTYEQYF	TGCAGCGTTCGCCAGGGGACCTACGAGCAGTACTTC
TRBV5-1	-	TRBJ1-4	TRBD1	CASSATGQGANEKLFF	TGCGCCAGCAGCGCAACAGGACAGGGGGCTAATGAAAAACTGTTTTTT
TRBV5-1	-	TRBJ2-5	-	CASSLVPGQETQYF	TGCGCCAGCAGCTTGGTTCCCGGGCAAGAGACCCAGTACTTC
TRBV7-9	-	TRBJ1-3	-	CASSLNLQASGNTIYF	TGTGCCAGCAGCTTAAACCTCCAGGCCTCTGGAAACACCATATATTTT
TRBV2	-	TRBJ2-1	TRBD2	CASSRLAGGNGNEQFF	TGTGCCAGCAGTCGACTAGCGGGGGGTAACGGGAATGAGCAGTTCTTC
TRBV6-1	few	TRBJ1-6	-	CASSESPGGNSPLHF	TGTGCCAGCAGTGAATCCCCGGGGGGTAATTCACCCCTCCACTTT
TRBV4-1	-	TRBJ2-3	TRBD2	CASSQESAGGQDTQYF	TGCGCCAGCAGCCAAGAATCTGCGGGGGGGCAAGATACGCAGTATTTT
TRBV30	-	TRBJ2-4	TRBD1	CAWSVTGGYIQYF	TGTGCCTGGAGCGTTACAGGGGGGTACATTCAGTACTTC
TRBV4-3	-	TRBJ1-5	-	CASSQEAGQPQHF	TGCGCCAGCAGCCAGGAGGCGGGTCAGCCCCAGCATTTT
TRBV7-2	-	TRBJ1-2	TRBD1	CASSLAQTGASYGYTF	TGTGCCAGCAGCTTAGCGCAGACAGGGGCGAGCTATGGCTACACCTTC
TRBV11-1	-	TRBJ2-5	-	CASSPQRETQYF	TGTGCCAGCAGCCCCCAGCGTGAGACCCAGTACTTC
TRBV9	-	TRBJ2-1	TRBD2	CASSVGASGGYLDEQFF	TGTGCCAGCAGCGTAGGGGCTAGCGGGGGGTACTTGGATGAGCAGTTCTTC
TRBV18	-	TRBJ2-5	TRBD2	CASSPPGTSPGTQYF	TGTGCCAGCTCACCACCGGGGACTAGCCCAGGGACCCAGTACTTC
TRBV19	few	TRBJ1-1	TRBD1	CASRTPGGTEAFF	TGTGCCAGTCGTACTCCAGGGGGCACTGAAGCTTTCTTT
TRBV5-1	-	TRBJ2-3	-	CASSSSRPSTDTQYF	TGCGCCAGCAGCTCCTCCAGGCCCAGCACAGATACGCAGTATTTT
TRBV5-5	-	TRBJ1-2	-	CASSPGGTNYGYTF	TGTGCCAGCAGCCCCGGGGGTACCAACTATGGCTACACCTTC
TRBV9	-	TRBJ2-3	TRBD2	CASSVESGGADTQYF	TGTGCCAGCAGCGTAGAGAGCGGGGGGGCCGATACGCAGTATTTT
TRBV5-4	-	TRBJ1-2	TRBD1	CASSLGDRGDNYGYTF	TGTGCCAGCAGCTTGGGGGACAGGGGGGATAACTATGGCTACACCTTC
TRBV10-1	-	TRBJ2-1	TRBD1	CASSVGQGKNEQFF	TGCGCCAGCAGTGTAGGACAGGGGAAAAATGAGCAGTTCTTC
TRBV6-1	-	TRBJ1-5	-	CASSDPIGQFNQPQHF	TGTGCCAGCAGTGACCCGATCGGACAGTTCAATCAGCCCCAGCATTTT
TRBV20-1	-	TRBJ2-7	TRBD2	CSASRHLLAGRDEQYF	TGCAGTGCTAGTCGCCACCTACTAGCGGGTAGAGACGAGCAGTACTTC
TRBV3-1/TRBV3-2	-	TRBJ1-1	-	CASSPLGGVLNTEAFF	TGTGCCAGCAGCCCCCTGGGAGGGGTTTTGAACACTGAAGCTTTCTTT
TRBV19	-	TRBJ2-1	-	CASSEGVHNEQFF	TGTGCCTCCTCCGAGGGGGTTCACAATGAGCAGTTCTTC
TRBV10-1	-	TRBJ2-1	TRBD1	CASSDSTGANEQFF	TGCGCCAGCAGTGACTCGACAGGGGCAAATGAGCAGTTCTTC
TRBV7-9	-	TRBJ2-7	-	CASSLGRGSYEQYF	TGTGCCAGCAGCTTAGGGCGGGGTTCCTACGAGCAGTACTTC
TRBV27	-	TRBJ2-5	TRBD2	CASSPGLAGGLGTQYF	TGTGCCAGCAGTCCGGGACTAGCGGGGGGTTTGGGGACCCAGTACTTC
TRBV9	-	TRBJ1-2	TRBD1	CASSVVPGGDGYTF	TGTGCCAGCAGCGTAGTGCCAGGGGGAGATGGCTACACCTTC
TRBV19	few	TRBJ2-7	TRBD1	CASSIRTGPYEQYF	TGTGCCAGTAGTATCCGGACAGGGCCATACGAGCAGTACTTC
TRBV12-3/TRBV12-4	-	TRBJ2-3	-	CASTLAGDTQYF	TGTGCCAGCACCCTGGCTGGAGATACGCAGTATTTT
TRBV19	-	TRBJ2-7	-	CASSPQGSDEQYF	TGTGCCAGTAGTCCCCAGGGGAGCGACGAGCAGTACTTC
TRBV4-2	few	TRBJ1-5	TRBD1	CASSQEPGQDNQPQHF	TGTGCCAGCAGCCAGGAACCGGGACAGGACAATCAGCCCCAGCATTTT
TRBV5-1	few	TRBJ1-2	-	CASTYAPVVVYGYTF	TGCGCCAGCACCTACGCACCGGTGGTGGTCTATGGCTACACCTTC
TRBV7-2	-	TRBJ2-5	-	CASSLALGGVGTQYF	TGTGCCAGCAGCTTAGCTCTTGGCGGGGTGGGGACCCAGTACTTC